Listed below are T cell receptor beta chains from one sample, sequenced in a study of control samples from healthy donors and cancer patients. TCRdb's copy holds only in-frame clones and misses some; the assay was immunoSEQ multiplex PCR. The table shows 120,000 or so clones, with approximately 88% occurring only once. Sequencing was performed on blood. These receptor sequences come from a man between 45 and 60 years old in good health. Both conserved end residues are part of each CDR3. A D gene is named only where the DNA matches it firmly. Clone size, where shown, is once, few, many, or a class for clones that have expanded.

>TRBV10-2|.|TRBJ1-2|.
TGCGCCAGCAGTGAGCCCCCGGGGAACTATGGCTACACCTTC
CASSEPPGNYGYTF
>TRBV19|TRBD2|TRBJ2-5|.
TGTGCCAGTAGTATCGGTTCGCAGGGAGGGGAGACCCAGTACTTC
CASSIGSQGGETQYF
>TRBV18|.|TRBJ1-2|few
TGTGCCAGCTCACCAGGGGCAGAGTATCCCTACACCTTC
CASSPGAEYPYTF
>TRBV12-3/TRBV12-4|.|TRBJ2-7|.
TGTGCCAGCACCGGGACTGCCAACTACGAGCAGTACTTC
CASTGTANYEQYF
>TRBV19|.|TRBJ1-2|.
TGTGCCAGTAGTCTAGCCCACTATGGCTACACCTTC
CASSLAHYGYTF
>TRBV7-2|.|TRBJ1-5|.
TGTGCCAGCAGCCCTCAGACGAATAGCAATCAGCCCCAGCATTTT
CASSPQTNSNQPQHF
>TRBV6-5|TRBD1|TRBJ1-2|few
TGTGCCAGCAGTTACTCAGGGGGCGCAGGGGGCTACACCTTC
CASSYSGGAGGYTF
>TRBV5-8|.|TRBJ1-1|.
TGTGCCAGCAGCTGGGGGAGGACTGAAGCTTTCTTT
CASSWGRTEAFF
>TRBV15|.|TRBJ1-5|.
TGTGCCACCAGCAGCCAGTTCAGTAATCAGCCCCAGCATTTT
CATSSQFSNQPQHF
>TRBV5-8|TRBD1|TRBJ1-2|.
TGTGCCAGCAGATCCCGACAGGGGGTTGGTGGCTACACCTTC
CASRSRQGVGGYTF
>TRBV18|TRBD1|TRBJ1-2|once
TGTGCCAGCTCACCGACAGGGGAGTATGGCTACACCTTC
CASSPTGEYGYTF
>TRBV7-6|.|TRBJ2-2|.
TGTGCCAGCAGCTTAAACCCCTCGTTCGGTTCCTCGAACACCGGGGAGCTGTTTTTT
CASSLNPSFGSSNTGELFF
>TRBV4-1|TRBD2|TRBJ2-5|.
TGCGCCAGCAGCCCACATTTGAGTCCGGGGGGGAACCAAGAGACCCAGTACTTC
CASSPHLSPGGNQETQYF
>TRBV3-1/TRBV3-2|.|TRBJ2-1|once
TGTGCCAGCAGCCAAGTAGGGAGGGGGGGCTCCTACAATGAGCAGTTCTTC
CASSQVGRGGSYNEQFF
>TRBV10-3|TRBD1|TRBJ2-7|few
TGTGCCATCAGTGAGAGGACAGGACTTTACGAGCAGTACTTC
CAISERTGLYEQYF
>TRBV9|.|TRBJ1-6|.
TGTGCCAGCAGCGTAGGGGGAAGGGATAATTCACCCCTCCACTTT
CASSVGGRDNSPLHF
>TRBV19|.|TRBJ1-2|.
TGTGCCAGTACCTTTGGGGACTATGGCTACACCTTC
CASTFGDYGYTF
>TRBV9|TRBD1|TRBJ2-3|.
TGTGCCAGCAGCGCCGGGACAGACACAGATACGCAGTATTTT
CASSAGTDTDTQYF
>TRBV27|.|TRBJ2-7|once
TGTGCCAGCAGTTTGGGAGGTTACGAGCAGTACTTC
CASSLGGYEQYF
>TRBV18|TRBD1|TRBJ1-1|once
TGTGCCAGCCAGGGACAGGGGAACACTGAAGCTTTCTTT
CASQGQGNTEAFF
>TRBV3-1/TRBV3-2|.|TRBJ2-5|.
TGTGCCAGCAGCCAAGTGAACACTTATCAAGAGACCCAGTACTTC
CASSQVNTYQETQYF
>TRBV10-3|.|TRBJ1-5|.
TGTGCCATCAGTGATTACAGGGAATTTGGCAATCAGCCCCAGCATTTT
CAISDYREFGNQPQHF
>TRBV15|.|TRBJ2-3|.
TGTGCCACCAGCAAGGGGACGGCTGGGACGCAGTATTTT
CATSKGTAGTQYF
>TRBV6-1|.|TRBJ1-4|.
TGTGCCAGCAGTGACCGCGGATTTAATGAAAAACTGTTTTTT
CASSDRGFNEKLFF
>TRBV18|TRBD1|TRBJ1-1|.
TGTGCCAGCTCACCTACCGGGACAGGGTTCGGCACTGAAGCTTTCTTT
CASSPTGTGFGTEAFF
>TRBV7-2|.|TRBJ1-2|.
TGTGCCAGCAGCTACGCAGGGGATGGCTACACCTTC
CASSYAGDGYTF
>TRBV4-3|.|TRBJ2-3|once
TGCGCCAGCAGCCAAGACTCAGATACGCAGTATTTT
CASSQDSDTQYF
>TRBV10-1|.|TRBJ1-1|.
TGCGCCAGCAGTGAGGCCGACAGATACACTGAAGCTTTCTTT
CASSEADRYTEAFF
>TRBV5-1|.|TRBJ2-6|.
TGCGCCAGCAAAGCAGGAACCTCTGGGGCCAACGTCCTGACTTTC
CASKAGTSGANVLTF
>TRBV7-2|.|TRBJ2-5|.
TGTGCCAGCAGCTCCTCAGTCATAGAGACCCAGTACTTC
CASSSSVIETQYF
>TRBV7-2|.|TRBJ1-1|.
TGTGCCAGCAGCTTAGTTGGTTGGCAGTACATGAACACTGAAGCTTTCTTT
CASSLVGWQYMNTEAFF
>TRBV24-1|.|TRBJ2-5|.
TGTGCCACCAGTGTCGACAGGGAGACCCAGTACTTC
CATSVDRETQYF
>TRBV27|.|TRBJ1-2|.
TGTGCCAGCAGTTTATCCCCCCACAATGGCTACACCTTC
CASSLSPHNGYTF
>TRBV19|.|TRBJ1-2|.
TGTGCCAGTAGTAAGGGGGTCTCCCTAAGGTATGGCTACACCTTC
CASSKGVSLRYGYTF
>TRBV27|TRBD1|TRBJ2-1|.
TGTGCTGCTAGCCGGGACAGGGGAGACGATGAGCAGTTCTTC
CAASRDRGDDEQFF
>TRBV27|TRBD1|TRBJ2-7|.
TGTGCCAGCAGTAAGGGACAGGATTACGAGCAGTACTTC
CASSKGQDYEQYF
>TRBV24-1|TRBD1|TRBJ1-2|.
TGTGCCACCAGTGATCCTGGGACAGATTTTTATGGCTACACCTTC
CATSDPGTDFYGYTF
>TRBV6-1|.|TRBJ1-3|once
TGTGCCAGCAGTGAAAGTAGCCCAATCTCTGGAAACACCATATATTTT
CASSESSPISGNTIYF
>TRBV20-1|.|TRBJ2-7|.
TGCAGTGCTACGGGACGTTACGAGCAGTACTTC
CSATGRYEQYF
>TRBV5-4|TRBD1|TRBJ2-2|.
TGTGCCAGCAGCGCTGGGACAGCCCTTATCACCGGGGAGCTGTTTTTT
CASSAGTALITGELFF
>TRBV5-1|TRBD1|TRBJ1-1|.
TGCGCCAGCAGCTTGAATCATCGGACAGGATTTACTGAAGCTTTCTTT
CASSLNHRTGFTEAFF
>TRBV19|.|TRBJ2-5|.
TGTGCCAGTAGTATGGTGGGGCTCGGTGCCAGGACCCAGTACTTC
CASSMVGLGARTQYF
>TRBV11-2|.|TRBJ1-1|.
TGTGCCAGCAGCTTACAATCAAGGTCGGGCACTGAAGCTTTCTTT
CASSLQSRSGTEAFF
>TRBV5-4|TRBD1|TRBJ1-2|.
TGTGCCAGCAGCTTGGCCCCCCGACAGGGGACGGGTGGCTACACCTTC
CASSLAPRQGTGGYTF
>TRBV11-2|.|TRBJ2-3|once
TGTGCCAGCACCTTGGACATACCCACAGATACGCAGTATTTT
CASTLDIPTDTQYF